Each of the 29 T cell receptor beta chains below was sequenced from the same sample in a study of siplizumab effects on memory and regulatory T cells. Sequencing used immunoSEQ multiplex PCR; TCRdb keeps in-frame clones, though not all of them. The sample holds tens of thousands of clones, 93% seen once. What was sequenced was CD8+ T cells sorted from blood. Every receptor here comes from a human donor in good health.

The CDR3 protein is CASSSDLSGANVLTF. The CDR3 coding sequence is TGTGCCAGCAGTTCCGATCTCTCTGGGGCCAACGTCCTGACTTTC. This chain uses TRBV27 with TRBJ2-6; D is undetermined. Trimming pared 4 bases from V and 0 bases from J, leaving 7 bases between. The germline gives CDR1 MNHEY, CDR2 SMNVEV (reference sequence). CDR3 length: 15 amino acids.

The J gene is TRBJ2-1, the V gene TRBV27, with 7 nucleotides matching TRBD2. This CDR3 region has 15 residues. Germline trimming cut 2 bases from V and 5 bases from J; bases unmatched to any gene: 6. The germline CDR1 and CDR2 sequences are MNHEY and SMNVEV (reference sequence). The CDR3 DNA reads as TGTGCCAGCAGTTTAGGCTCGGGACTAAACAATGAGCAGTTCTTC. It specifies CASSLGSGLNNEQFF.

V is TRBV28 and J is TRBJ2-7; 9 nucleotides match TRBD2. CDR3 length equals 10 residues. CDR1 MDHEN and CDR2 SYDVKM come from the germline V gene. With 8 bases clipped from V and 7 bases from J, the junction kept 0 bases outside the gene matches. CDR3 protein: CASGLAEQYF. CDR3 coding DNA: TGTGCCAGCGGACTAGCGGAGCAGTACTTC.

The CDR3 sequence: CASSDFSGGSSYEQYF. The DNA of the CDR3 is TGTGCCAGCAGTGACTTCTCAGGGGGGAGCTCCTACGAGCAGTACTTC. The V and J genes are TRBV6-4 and TRBJ2-7; D might be TRBD1 (7 bases). The germline V gene encodes CDR1 MRHNA and CDR2 SNTAGT. The ends were cut back, 1 base at V and 0 bases at J, with 13 bases in the middle. The CDR3 consists of 16 residues.

This clone was picked up a small number of times. The CDR3 is CSVLGGEAFF. The CDR3 DNA reads TGCAGCGTCCTCGGGGGTGAAGCTTTCTTT. This chain joins TRBV29-1 and TRBJ1-1; possibly TRBD1 for D (5 bases). The ends were cut back, 6 bases at V and 7 bases at J, with 9 bases in the middle. The CDR3 is 10 amino acids. Germline assignment: CDR1 SQVTM and CDR2 ANQGSEA.

The V call is TRBV5-1, the J call TRBJ2-3; 10 nucleotides align to TRBD1. This CDR3 has 15 amino acids. The germline gives CDR1 SGHRS, CDR2 YFSETQ. J was trimmed by 5 bases and V by 4 bases; bases with no gene match: 7. CDR3 coding DNA: TGCGCCAGCAGCCTCGGGACAGGGGAGGGAGATACGCAGTATTTT. This gives the protein CASSLGTGEGDTQYF.

V usage is TRBV5-5 and J usage is TRBJ1-1; D unresolved. This CDR3 contains 14 residues. Germline lookup yields CDR1 SGHKS and CDR2 YYEKEE (reference sequence). Trimming removed 6 bases at V and 3 bases at J, with 15 bases between. The CDR3 DNA reads TGTGCCAGCACCAAGGGATCCGGTGACACTGAAGCTTTCTTT. It is translated as CASTKGSGDTEAFF.

The chain carries TRBV27 and TRBJ2-7; D is possibly TRBD2 (6 bases). Germline CDR1 MNHEY, CDR2 SMNVEV (reference sequence). Trimming took off 5 bases at V and 0 bases at J, with 17 bases between the two ends. The CDR3 consists of 16 residues. Here the CDR3 reads CASSDTTSWSSYEQYF. The CDR3 DNA is TGTGCCAGCAGTGACACCACTAGCTGGAGCTCCTACGAGCAGTACTTC.

This clone was observed a handful of times. The chain employs TRBV7-9 and TRBJ2-4; 10 bases agree with TRBD1. The length of the CDR3 is 16 residues. V dropped 5 bases and J dropped 9; count of bases not matched to a gene: 13. In germline, CDR1 is SEHNR, CDR2 FQNEAQ (reference sequence). For the CDR3, the DNA is TGTGCCAGCAGCCTCTTCGTCGGACAGGGGGAAGGCATTCAGTACTTC. Translation gives CASSLFVGQGEGIQYF. The full variable domain, rest sourced from reference TRBV7-9 and TRBJ2-4, is DTGVSQNPRHKITKRGQNVTFRCDPISEHNRLYWYRQTLGQGPEFLTYFQNEAQLEKSRLLSDRFSAERPKGSFSTLEIQRTEQGDSAMYLCASSLFVGQGEGIQYFGAGTRLSVL.

The chain couples TRBV7-9 to TRBJ2-7, with a weak D call TRBD2 (6 bases). This CDR3 has 14 residues. CDR1 and CDR2 (germline): SEHNR, FQNEAQ (reference sequence). The V end lost 5 bases, the J end lost 3 bases, and 14 bases lay between the germline ends. This chain's CDR3 is CASSPGTPDYEQYF. DNA of the CDR3: TGTGCCAGCAGCCCCGGGACTCCTGACTACGAGCAGTACTTC. Combining the CDR3 with reference TRBV7-9 and TRBJ2-7 gives the whole variable domain DTGVSQNPRHKITKRGQNVTFRCDPISEHNRLYWYRQTLGQGPEFLTYFQNEAQLEKSRLLSDRFSAERPKGSFSTLEIQRTEQGDSAMYLCASSPGTPDYEQYFGPGTRLTVT.

The gene calls are TRBV19 and TRBJ1-1; TRBD1 agrees at 9 bases. This CDR3 is 12 amino acids long. Unmatched junction bases numbered 5, after V lost 10 bases and J lost 5 bases. CDR1 is LNHDA and CDR2 is SQIVND in the germline V gene (reference sequence). CDR3 protein: CATTTGGTEAFF. The CDR3 bases are TGTGCCACTACGACAGGGGGAACTGAAGCTTTCTTT.

The V and J genes are TRBV6-5 and TRBJ2-1; 10 bases map to TRBD1. The CDR3 sequence is 14 residues long. The V gene end was trimmed by 0 bases and the J gene end by 16 bases; junction bases not matched to a gene: 9. Germline V CDR1 and CDR2: MNHEY, SVGAGI. CDR3: CASSYSPLGTGDFF. CDR3 DNA sequence: TGTGCCAGCAGTTACTCCCCTCTAGGGACAGGGGACTTCTTC.

The V gene is TRBV9, the J gene TRBJ1-3, with D perhaps matching TRBD1 (5 bases). The germline CDR1 and CDR2 sequences are SGDLS and YYNGEE. This CDR3 region has 13 residues. V was trimmed by 5 bases and J by 4 bases, leaving 10 bases between them. The CDR3 spells CASSGDGGNTIYF. The CDR3 coding sequence is TGTGCCAGCAGTGGGGACGGGGGAAACACCATATATTTT.

This rearrangement joins TRBV11-1 to TRBJ2-3; the D is unclear. The CDR3 has 12 residues. Trimming pared 5 bases from V and 4 bases from J, leaving 7 bases between. Germline V gene sequence: CDR1 SGHAT, CDR2 FQDESV (reference sequence). CDR3 DNA sequence: TGTGCCAGCAGCCGTGGTCCAGATACGCAGTATTTT. This gives the protein CASSRGPDTQYF.

This clone was seen once. This sequence joins TRBV27 and TRBJ2-7; possibly TRBD1 for D (6 bases). Germline V CDR1 and CDR2: MNHEY, SMNVEV (reference sequence). Between the trimmed V and J ends, which lost 5 bases and 3 bases, there was a span of 14 bases. This CDR3 region has 14 residues. The CDR3: CASSTGQYDYEQYF. The CDR3 DNA sequence: TGTGCCAGCAGTACAGGGCAATATGACTACGAGCAGTACTTC.

This clone was found a few times. The rearrangement joins TRBV4-1 to TRBJ1-5; 8 bases agree with TRBD1. The germline V gene has CDR1 MGHRA and CDR2 YSYEKL. J lost 7 bases, V lost 5 bases, and 4 bases had no gene match. The length of the CDR3 is 13 residues. The CDR3 bases are TGCGCCAGCAGCTCGACAGGGGACCAGCCCCAGCATTTT. Amino acids: CASSSTGDQPQHF.

The V and J genes are TRBV5-4 and TRBJ1-6; D unresolved. The V end was cut by 4 bases, the J end by 7 bases, with 12 bases between. CDR1 and CDR2 from the germline V gene are SGHNT and YYREEE (reference sequence). The CDR3 sequence is 14 residues long. DNA for the CDR3: TGTGCCAGCAGCCAGAGTGAGGAGAATTCACCCCTCCACTTT. It encodes CASSQSEENSPLHF.

This clone has only one observation. The chain links TRBV29-1 to TRBJ2-7; D is unresolved. The CDR3 has 12 amino acids. Germline values: CDR1 SQVTM, CDR2 ANQGSEA. With 3 bases removed from V and 2 bases from J, the gap between germline ends came to 8 bases. CDR3 DNA sequence: TGCAGCGTTGAGGGGTTCACCTACGAGCAGTACTTC. This encodes CSVEGFTYEQYF.

The V gene is TRBV2, the J gene TRBJ2-3, with TRBD2 identical over 9 bases. V lost 4 bases, J lost 3 bases, and 2 bases stayed unmatched. This CDR3 contains 14 residues. CDR1 is SNHLY, CDR2 FYNNEI, per germline. The CDR3 DNA sequence: TGTGCCAGCAGTGCCAGCGGGAGGACAGATACGCAGTATTTT. It translates to CASSASGRTDTQYF.

CDR3 bases: TGCGCCAGCAGCCAAGATATCGGCTTAGAAGCTTTCTTT. Translated: CASSQDIGLEAFF. The chain couples TRBV4-3 to TRBJ1-1; D gene unclear. V was trimmed by 0 bases and J by 8 bases, leaving 10 bases between them. This CDR3 has 13 residues. Germline V gene sequence: CDR1 LGHNA, CDR2 YSLEER.

In DNA, the CDR3 is TGTGCCAGCAGTTACTCTCCGTCAGGGGGGGACACTGAAGCTTTCTTT. It codes for CASSYSPSGGDTEAFF. V and J are TRBV6-5 and TRBJ1-1, with 7 nucleotides matching TRBD1. From germline, CDR1 is MNHEY and CDR2 SVGAGI. CDR3 length: 16 amino acids. Unmatched junction bases numbered 7, after V lost 0 bases and J lost 3 bases.

The chain is built from TRBV7-6 and TRBJ2-5, with 10 bases matching TRBD2. This CDR3 has 15 amino acids. Germline V gene lookup returns CDR1 SGHVS and CDR2 FNYEAQ. V trimming: 6 bases; J trimming: 2 bases; junction bases outside the gene matches: 6. CDR3 loop: CASRVSGGLQETQYF. The CDR3 DNA follows: TGTGCCAGCAGGGTTAGCGGGGGGTTACAAGAGACCCAGTACTTC.

This clone was counted a few times. The chain employs TRBV2 and TRBJ2-7; 9 nucleotides agree with TRBD2. Germline values: CDR1 SNHLY, CDR2 FYNNEI. CDR3 length: 15 residues. V was clipped by 7 bases and J by 3 bases; unmatched bases: 10. The CDR3 nucleotides are TGTGCCAGCATCCTGAATTGGCGGGGGGGCTACGAGCAGTACTTC. Protein: CASILNWRGGYEQYF.

This clone is a singleton in its sample. The chain has TRBV5-1 and TRBJ1-2; 10 bases match TRBD1. CDR1 and CDR2 from the germline V gene are SGHRS and YFSETQ. With 0 bases clipped from V and 3 bases from J, the junction kept 14 bases outside the gene matches. The CDR3 loop spans 19 amino acids. The CDR3 DNA reads as TGCGCCAGCAGCTTGGGTCTTAGCGTGGGACAGGGGAAGGACTATGGCTACACCTTC. Amino acids: CASSLGLSVGQGKDYGYTF.

The rearrangement uses TRBV27 and TRBJ2-5; D is unresolved. The CDR3 consists of 14 residues. V was clipped by 5 bases and J by 4 bases, with 14 bases between them. CDR1 is MNHEY, CDR2 SMNVEV, per germline (reference sequence). The CDR3 loop reads CASSQKGRPETQYF. CDR3 DNA sequence: TGTGCCAGCAGTCAAAAGGGCCGACCAGAGACCCAGTACTTC.

The chain combines TRBV19 with TRBJ1-4; D is perhaps TRBD1 (6 bases). The CDR3 contains 11 residues. The germline CDR1 and CDR2 sequences are LNHDA and SQIVND (reference sequence). V shed 3 bases and J shed 12 bases, with 8 bases lying between them. The CDR3 DNA follows: TGTGCCAGTAGTATCTCAGGGGAACTGTTTTTT. The encoded protein is CASSISGELFF.

The chain carries TRBV6-5 and TRBJ1-4; a weak D match, TRBD1 (5 bases). Germline CDR1 reads MNHEY; CDR2 reads SVGAGI. V shed 5 bases and J shed 3 bases, with 10 bases lying between them. This CDR3 spans 14 amino acids. The CDR3 is CASSSQGANEKLFF. The CDR3 DNA follows: TGTGCCAGCAGTAGTCAGGGAGCTAATGAAAAACTGTTTTTT.

The chain couples TRBV6-4 to TRBJ1-1; the D is unclear. Germline values: CDR1 MRHNA, CDR2 SNTAGT. The CDR3 has 12 amino acids. V lost 11 bases and J 4 bases, leaving 14 bases between the germline ends. For the CDR3, the DNA is TGTGCCTTAGAAAGGGCGGGCACTGAAGCTTTCTTT. It codes for CALERAGTEAFF.

Here the CDR3 DNA reads TGTGCCAGCAGTTTTGAGGGGTTCTATGGCTACACCTTC. It encodes CASSFEGFYGYTF. The chain employs TRBV27 and TRBJ1-2; TRBD1 might be the D (5 bases). Trimming left V 3 bases short and J 4 bases short, with 9 bases between. CDR1 and CDR2 from the germline V gene are MNHEY and SMNVEV (reference sequence). The CDR3 has 13 amino acids.